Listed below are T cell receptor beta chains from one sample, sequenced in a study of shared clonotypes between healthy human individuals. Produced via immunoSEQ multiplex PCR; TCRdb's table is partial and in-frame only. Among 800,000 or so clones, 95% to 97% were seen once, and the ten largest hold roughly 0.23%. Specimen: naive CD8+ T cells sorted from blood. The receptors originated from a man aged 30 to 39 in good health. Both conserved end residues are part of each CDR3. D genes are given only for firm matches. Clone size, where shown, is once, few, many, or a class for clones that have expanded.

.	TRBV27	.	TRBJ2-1	TGTGCCAGCCTTAGGGCGATGGGGGAGAGGGGTGAGCAGTTCTTC	CASLRAMGERGEQFF
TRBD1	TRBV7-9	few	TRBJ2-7	TGTGCCAGCAGCCCATCGCTTGACAGGGGAGGCCGCTACGAGCAGTACTTC	CASSPSLDRGGRYEQYF
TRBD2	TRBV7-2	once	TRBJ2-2	TGTGCCAGCAGCCCCGGGACTAGTTTTTTCGGGGAGCTGTTTTTT	CASSPGTSFFGELFF
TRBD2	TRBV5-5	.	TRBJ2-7	TGTGCCAGCATCAATTTTGGCGGGGGGCACCTCTACGAGCAGTACTTC	CASINFGGGHLYEQYF
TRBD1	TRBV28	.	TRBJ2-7	TGTGCCAGCACCTCTCCGGGACAGGACTACGAGCAGTACTTC	CASTSPGQDYEQYF
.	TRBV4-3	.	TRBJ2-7	TGCGCCAGCAGCCAAGGTCTCGAGCAGTACTTC	CASSQGLEQYF
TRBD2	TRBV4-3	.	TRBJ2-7	TGCGCCAGCAGCCAAGCAGTAGCGGGAGGAAGCTCCGAGCAGTACTTC	CASSQAVAGGSSEQYF
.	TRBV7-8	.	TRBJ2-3	TGTGCCAGCAGCCCGAGAGTGGGGGTTCTGATCGCAGATACGCAGTATTTT	CASSPRVGVLIADTQYF
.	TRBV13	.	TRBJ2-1	TGTGCCAGCAGCCGAGATGACAATGAGCAGTTCTTC	CASSRDDNEQFF
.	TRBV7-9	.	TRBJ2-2	TGTGCCAGCAGCCTCGGGGCAGCGAACACCGGGGAGCTGTTTTTT	CASSLGAANTGELFF
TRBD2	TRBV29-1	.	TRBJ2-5	TGCAGCGTTGAAAGTTTGCGGGAGGAGACGGAGACCCAGTACTTC	CSVESLREETETQYF
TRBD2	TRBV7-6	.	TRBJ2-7	TGTGCCAGCAGCTGGGAGGGCCATAGCTACGAGCAGTACTTC	CASSWEGHSYEQYF